A single sample gave rise to the 18 T cell receptor beta chains below, sequenced in a study of control samples from healthy donors and cancer patients. Clones were read by immunoSEQ multiplex PCR, and TCRdb kept only the in-frame ones, dropping some. The sample has around 130,000 clones, 70% to 90% seen once. The material sequenced was blood. These receptors originate from a man in his fifties or sixties in good health.

The CDR3 sequence: CASSPKRRHSPGELFF. In nucleotides, the CDR3 is TGTGCCAGCAGCCCCAAGAGAAGACATAGCCCCGGGGAGCTGTTTTTT. V usage is TRBV7-9 and J usage is TRBJ2-2; D gene ambiguous. Germline V gives CDR1 SEHNR, CDR2 FQNEAQ (reference sequence). V dropped 5 bases and J dropped 6 bases, with 19 bases sitting between them. The CDR3 totals 16 residues.

This chain connects TRBV24-1 to TRBJ2-3; D perhaps matches TRBD1 (6 bases). Trimming shortened V by 4 bases and J by 6 bases, and 19 bases separated the two germline ends. Germline CDR1 is KGHDR and CDR2 is SFDVKD. This CDR3 has 16 residues. CDR3 protein: CATSDHTGSLGDTQYF. The CDR3 nucleotides are TGTGCCACCAGTGACCACACAGGGTCTTTGGGGGATACGCAGTATTTT.

The V gene is TRBV19, the J gene TRBJ1-5, with 7 bases that match TRBD1. V was clipped by 5 bases and J by 13 bases; unmatched bases: 11. The CDR3 length is 13 residues. Germline CDR1 reads LNHDA; CDR2 reads SQIVND (reference sequence). DNA for the CDR3: TGTGCCAGTAGTCCTCGGGACAGCTGGTTTCAGCATTTT. As protein: CASSPRDSWFQHF.

This clone showed up just a few times. V is TRBV5-8 and J is TRBJ2-3; D tentatively reads TRBD1 or TRBD2 (6 bases each). Trimming pared 1 base from V and 2 bases from J, leaving 17 bases between. CDR3 length: 17 residues. Looked up from germline, CDR1 is SGHTS and CDR2 is YDEGEE. CDR3 DNA: TGTGCCAGCAGCTTGCGGGGGCTTGGGGGTGCCACAGATACGCAGTATTTT. This codes for CASSLRGLGGATDTQYF. Full variable domain (rest looked up from reference TRBV5-8 and TRBJ2-3): EAGVTQSPTHLIKTRGQQATLRCSPISGHTSVYWYQQALGLGLQFLLWYDEGEERNRGNFPPRFSGRQFPNYSSELNVNALELEDSALYLCASSLRGLGGATDTQYFGPGTRLTVL.

CDR3 nucleotide sequence: TGTGCCAGCAGTGCTTGGTGGCACCGGAGCTCCTACGAGCAGTACTTC. It yields the protein CASSAWWHRSSYEQYF. The chain uses TRBV6-1 and TRBJ2-7; D gene unclear. The ends were cut back, 4 bases at V and 0 bases at J, with 16 bases in the middle. The CDR3 loop spans 16 amino acids. In germline, CDR1 is MNHNS, CDR2 SASEGT.

The V gene is TRBV5-1, the J gene TRBJ1-6; D gene uncertain. V was shortened by 0 bases and J by 0 bases, with 10 bases between the two germline ends. This CDR3 spans 17 amino acids. Germline CDR1 reads SGHRS; CDR2 reads YFSETQ. The CDR3 DNA is TGCGCCAGCAGCTTGGGGCAGGCGAGCTCCTATAATTCACCCCTCCACTTT. Protein product: CASSLGQASSYNSPLHF.

The rearrangement joins TRBV11-3 to TRBJ2-3; TRBD2 matches at 11 bases. Germline lookup yields CDR1 SGHNT and CDR2 YENEEA. V was pared by 6 bases and J by 5 bases, with 10 bases of the junction left unmatched. This CDR3 is 16 amino acids long. The CDR3 is CASSSPGTSGGDTQYF. In DNA, the CDR3 is TGTGCCAGCAGTTCCCCGGGGACTAGCGGAGGAGATACGCAGTATTTT.

The chain links TRBV7-3 to TRBJ2-2; 13 bases fit TRBD2. The V and J ends lost 1 base and 1 base, in that order; junction bases with no gene match: 15. Germline V gene sequence: CDR1 SGHTA, CDR2 FQGTGA. The CDR3 loop spans 22 amino acids. The CDR3 loop is CASSLRWRGATSGGRNTGELFF. The DNA of the CDR3 is TGTGCCAGCAGCTTAAGGTGGAGGGGGGCGACTAGCGGGGGGAGGAACACCGGGGAGCTGTTTTTT.

The chain carries TRBV5-1 and TRBJ2-3, with D possibly being TRBD1 (5 bases). From germline, CDR1 is SGHRS and CDR2 YFSETQ. Trimming cost V 8 bases and J 2 bases, with 24 bases left between them. The CDR3 loop spans 17 amino acids. CDR3 nucleotide sequence: TGCGCCAGTAGCAGGGATTACTACCCCACTTACACAGATACGCAGTATTTT. This codes for CASSRDYYPTYTDTQYF.

The chain uses TRBV24-1 and TRBJ2-1; D may be TRBD1 (6 bases). Germline lookup yields CDR1 KGHDR and CDR2 SFDVKD. CDR3 length: 15 amino acids. With 7 bases removed from V and 0 bases from J, the gap between germline ends came to 12 bases. The CDR3 here is CATSKQGGSYNEQFF. The CDR3 coding sequence is TGTGCCACCAGCAAACAGGGTGGCTCCTACAATGAGCAGTTCTTC.

V usage is TRBV6-5 and J usage is TRBJ1-2, with D unclear. Germline CDR1 is MNHEY and CDR2 is SVGAGI. Trimming took 11 bases from V and 4 from J, leaving 14 bases between them. The CDR3 totals 12 residues. CDR3 sequence (DNA): TGTGCCGGCATCGATTCACTCTATGGCTACACCTTC. It encodes CAGIDSLYGYTF.

This chain links TRBV6-6 with TRBJ2-7; unclear D gene. Germline assignment: CDR1 MNHNY and CDR2 SVGAGI (reference sequence). There are 14 residues in the CDR3. Trimming took off 7 bases at V and 3 bases at J, with 16 bases between the two ends. CDR3 region: CASTSTAGGYEQYF. CDR3 nucleotide sequence: TGTGCCAGCACATCAACGGCCGGTGGCTACGAGCAGTACTTC.

This chain joins TRBV9 and TRBJ2-5, with D perhaps matching TRBD1 (5 bases). This CDR3 region has 14 residues. Germline V lookup: CDR1 SGDLS, CDR2 YYNGEE. Deletions cut 4 bases from V and 7 bases from J, with 17 bases between. Here the CDR3 DNA reads TGTGCCAGCAGCTCAGGGTCCCAGTCGGCGACCCAGTACTTC. Translating gives CASSSGSQSATQYF.

The chain has TRBV19 and TRBJ1-5; D is unresolved. Germline assignment: CDR1 LNHDA and CDR2 SQIVND (reference sequence). The CDR3 is 17 amino acids. With 3 bases removed from V and 1 base from J, the gap between germline ends came to 16 bases. Written as DNA, the CDR3 is TGTGCCAGTAGTATGCTGCCTGGATCTAGGAGCAATCAGCCCCAGCATTTT. This gives the protein CASSMLPGSRSNQPQHF.

This chain joins TRBV10-3 and TRBJ1-1; D gene unclear. The CDR3 has 13 residues. The germline V gene encodes CDR1 ENHRY and CDR2 SYGVKD. The V end was cut by 6 bases, the J end by 1 base, with 9 bases between. Here the CDR3 DNA reads TGTGCCATCAGCGGGCCCACGAACACTGAAGCTTTCTTT. Protein sequence: CAISGPTNTEAFF.

In regard to this clone: Distinct nucleotide sequences in the sample also encode this CDR3. The chain joins TRBV7-3 to TRBJ2-5; possible D gene TRBD2, 6 bases. Germline values: CDR1 SGHTA, CDR2 FQGTGA. This CDR3 contains 13 residues. Trimming took off 0 bases at V and 4 bases at J, with 6 bases between the two ends. CDR3 sequence (DNA): TGTGCCAGCAGCTTAACGCGGGGAGAGACCCAGTACTTC. Translated, it gives CASSLTRGETQYF.

This clone turned up a few times. This chain connects TRBV12-2 to TRBJ1-5. TRBV12-2 is a documented pseudogene. This CDR3 is built from 14 residues. The CDR3 loop is CASRLGGRGQPQHF. The CDR3 DNA is TGTGCAAGTCGCTTGGGGGGGCGAGGTCAGCCCCAGCATTTT.

The V gene is TRBV24-1, the J gene TRBJ2-1, with 9 positions matching TRBD2. Per the germline V gene, CDR1 is KGHDR and CDR2 is SFDVKD. There are 16 residues in the CDR3. Germline trimming cut 9 bases from V and 6 bases from J; bases unmatched to any gene: 14. This chain's CDR3 is CATLIDTGTSINEQFF. CDR3 sequence (DNA): TGTGCCACCTTAATCGATACCGGGACTAGCATCAATGAGCAGTTCTTC.